This TCR beta chain was documented in a study of T cells after yellow fever vaccination. Study-wide findings and caveats: After the booster, roughly 96% of CD4 and about nine tenths of CD8 primary-response clones were re-detected. Abundant bulk-population clonotypes could contaminate the FACS-sorted repertoires.

A process of 5'RACE template switching, which added a universal primer site and UMIs, was used to make TCR cDNA. MiXCR was run by TCRdb on the 5' RACE reads, yielding one entry per CDR3 protein. The table lists 120,000 or so distinct CDR3 sequences, approximately 9% of them singletons, with 40% in the top ten. Comment on this clonotype: Its specificity is unknown.

V was cut by 2 bases and J by 8 bases, with 16 bases left in between. Germline CDR1 is SGHAT and CDR2 is FQNNGV. The CDR3 runs 16 residues. Sequencing was performed on CD8+ T cells sorted from PBMCs, taken on the day of the yellow fever booster vaccination. The chain uses TRBV11-2 and TRBJ1-6; tentative D call: TRBD1 (6 bases). This sequence was found in a man aged 18 to 35 who received the YFV17D yellow fever vaccine. In DNA form, the CDR3 reads TGTGCCAGCAGCTTATGGCCGACCTCAGGGGATTCACCCCTCCACTTT. It yields the protein CASSLWPTSGDSPLHF.